Presented here are 23 T cell receptor beta chains from one specimen sequenced in a study of blood T cell repertoires in COVID-19. Profiled with immunoSEQ multiplex PCR; TCRdb holds only in-frame clones, not every one. The table includes some 48,000 clones, 82% detected once. What was sequenced was peripheral blood. These receptors came from a human donor with acute or convalescent COVID-19. The donor label of this sample is uncertain.

Comments on this clone: Mismatch with germline at one junction end may stem from a read error. The chain carries TRBV3-1 (or the pseudogene TRBV3-2) and TRBJ2-7, with a tentative D call TRBD1 (5 bases). The germline gives CDR1 LGHDT, CDR2 YNNKEL (reference sequence). The CDR3 is 14 amino acids. CDR3 amino acids: CASSQVTGSSEQYF. The CDR3 coding sequence is TGTGCCAGCAGCCAAGTCACAGGTTCCTCCGAGCAGTACTTC.

Concerning this clone: At one boundary the junction diverges from the germline segment, which might be a read error. CDR3 protein: CASSQEGWDYGYTF. The CDR3 region has the DNA TGCGCCAGCAGCCAAGAAGGATGGGACTACGGCTACACCTTC. J is TRBJ1-2 and V is TRBV4-3; D is possibly TRBD1 (5 bases). There are 14 residues in the CDR3. Germline-derived CDR1 and CDR2 are LGHNA and YSLEER.

For this clone: A junction end diverges from the germline sequence, so it may reflect a read error. The rearrangement uses TRBV7-9 and TRBJ2-7; TRBD2 agrees at 15 bases. CDR1 is SEHNR, CDR2 FQNEAQ, per germline (reference sequence). The CDR3 is 17 residues long. CDR3 protein: CASSSGAPGTSGGPPIF. CDR3 bases: TGTGCCAGCAGTTCTGGGGCCCCCGGGACTAGCGGGGGGCCTCCCATCTTC.

The genes are TRBV7-8 and TRBJ1-2, with 7 bases lining up with TRBD1. The germline CDR1 and CDR2 sequences are SGHVS and FQNEAQ. This CDR3 has 16 residues. The V gene end was trimmed by 4 bases and the J gene end by 4 bases; junction bases not matched to a gene: 12. The CDR3 nucleotides are TGTGCCAGCAGCTCCTCCCGGGGTACAGGGGTCTATGGCTACACCTTC. It is translated as CASSSSRGTGVYGYTF.

The V and J genes are TRBV19 and TRBJ1-4; 9 nucleotides match TRBD1. V shed 5 bases and J 6 bases; nucleotides not matched to a gene: 7. The CDR3 covers 15 residues. Germline CDR1 reads LNHDA; CDR2 reads SQIVND (reference sequence). In nucleotides, the CDR3 is TGTGCCAGTAGTGTCCGGACAGGGGAATATGAAAAACTGTTTTTT. Translating it yields CASSVRTGEYEKLFF.

V gene TRBV30 combines with J gene TRBJ1-2, with D hard to call. The V end lost 3 bases, the J end lost 7 bases, and 12 bases lay between the germline ends. This CDR3 region has 12 residues. Germline lookup yields CDR1 GTSNPN and CDR2 SVGIG (reference sequence). Here the CDR3 reads CAWSVERSGYTF. Written as DNA, the CDR3 is TGTGCCTGGAGCGTGGAGAGAAGTGGCTACACCTTC.

The chain joins TRBV20-1 to TRBJ2-2, with D maybe TRBD2 (5 bases). The V gene's germline CDR1 is DFQATT and CDR2 SNEGSKA (reference sequence). The V end was cut by 5 bases, the J end by 0 bases, with 10 bases between. CDR3 size: 14 residues. CDR3 DNA: TGCAGTGCTGGTGGACTCACGAACACCGGGGAGCTGTTTTTT. This codes for CSAGGLTNTGELFF.

The chain is built from TRBV5-1 and TRBJ2-5, with TRBD2 matching 10 bases. Unmatched junction bases numbered 6, after V lost 1 base and J lost 3 bases. Germline loops: CDR1 SGHRS, CDR2 YFSETQ. The CDR3 length is 16 residues. The CDR3 region is CASSLLPSGGEETQYF. The CDR3 bases are TGCGCCAGCAGCTTGTTGCCTAGCGGGGGTGAAGAGACCCAGTACTTC. The full variable domain, in which reference TRBV5-1 and TRBJ2-5 provide the parts outside the CDR3, is KAGVTQTPRYLIKTRGQQVTLSCSPISGHRSVSWYQQTPGQGLQFLFEYFSETQRNKGNFPGRFSGRQFSNSRSEMNVSTLELGDSALYLCASSLLPSGGEETQYFGPGTRLLVL.

This clone turned up a few times. The chain is built from TRBV25-1 and TRBJ1-2, with D possibly matching TRBD1 (6 bases). Germline values: CDR1 MGHDK, CDR2 SYGVNS. Trimming shortened V by 2 bases and J by 2 bases, and 9 bases separated the two germline ends. The length of the CDR3 is 14 residues. The CDR3 loop reads CASSEIQGNYGYTF. DNA for the CDR3: TGTGCCAGCAGTGAAATACAGGGCAACTATGGCTACACCTTC.

The chain uses TRBV11-2 and TRBJ2-5, with 8 nucleotides matching TRBD2. With V trimmed by 4 bases and J by 5 bases, 9 bases remained unmatched. Germline CDR1 and CDR2: SGHAT and FQNNGV. The CDR3 loop spans 15 amino acids. CDR3 DNA: TGTGCCAGCAGCTCCCCCCGGGAGGGCCTTGAGACCCAGTACTTC. It codes for CASSSPREGLETQYF.

This clone was recorded once. The gene calls are TRBV27 and TRBJ1-1; 7 bases fit TRBD1. The V gene's germline CDR1 is MNHEY and CDR2 SMNVEV (reference sequence). The CDR3 loop spans 16 amino acids. V dropped 5 bases and J dropped 3; count of bases not matched to a gene: 12. CDR3 loop: CASSQTNTGVYTEAFF. CDR3 bases: TGTGCCAGCAGTCAGACCAACACAGGGGTGTACACTGAAGCTTTCTTT.

This clone was seen a single time. V gene TRBV2 combines with J gene TRBJ1-5; TRBD1 matches 9 bases. Losses at the gene ends were 6 bases for V and 5 bases for J; bases not matched to a gene: 8. Germline V CDR1 and CDR2: SNHLY, FYNNEI. There are 15 residues in the CDR3. The DNA of the CDR3 is TGTGCCAGCAGGCCCGGGACAGGGTTTGATCAGCCCCAGCATTTT. It codes for CASRPGTGFDQPQHF.

J is TRBJ1-5 and V is TRBV6-1; unclear D gene. Trimming removed 3 bases from V and 1 base from J, with 13 bases in between. Per germline, CDR1 MNHNS and CDR2 SASEGT. CDR3 length: 16 amino acids. CDR3 residues: CASSETLAASNQPQHF. Here the CDR3 DNA reads TGTGCCAGCAGTGAGACGCTCGCGGCCAGCAATCAGCCCCAGCATTTT.

This clone was found once. This rearrangement joins TRBV19 to TRBJ1-1; D ambiguous. The CDR3 has 13 residues. Per the germline V gene, CDR1 is LNHDA and CDR2 is SQIVND (reference sequence). V lost 7 bases and J 4 bases, leaving 13 bases between the germline ends. The CDR3 nucleotides are TGTGCCAGTAAGGCCGGCAGGTCCACTGAAGCTTTCTTT. Translated, it gives CASKAGRSTEAFF.

This clone has more than one count but fewer than ten. The V and J genes are TRBV7-8 and TRBJ2-7; 10 nucleotides agree with TRBD2. There are 14 residues in the CDR3. Per germline, CDR1 SGHVS and CDR2 FQNEAQ. The V gene end was trimmed by 6 bases and the J gene end by 4 bases; junction bases not matched to a gene: 6. CDR3 in DNA: TGTGCCAGCAGAAGCGGGAGGGCCGCGTACGAGCAGTACTTC. Residues: CASRSGRAAYEQYF.

The J gene is TRBJ2-1, the V gene TRBV20-1; 10 nucleotides line up with TRBD2. The germline V gene has CDR1 DFQATT and CDR2 SNEGSKA (reference sequence). V trimming: 3 bases; J trimming: 8 bases; junction bases outside the gene matches: 7. The CDR3 covers 14 residues. The CDR3 bases are TGCAGTGCTAGTTCTAGCGGGAGTGTGGATGAGCAGTTCTTC. Protein sequence: CSASSSGSVDEQFF.

This clone appeared once. The gene calls are TRBV28 and TRBJ2-1; TRBD2 agrees at 7 bases. This CDR3 is 13 amino acids long. Unmatched junction bases numbered 10, after V lost 8 bases and J lost 9 bases. CDR1 MDHEN and CDR2 SYDVKM come from the germline V gene. CDR3: CASWAAGEGEQFF. CDR3 coding DNA: TGTGCCAGCTGGGCGGCGGGAGAGGGTGAGCAGTTCTTC.

This clone was detected only once. The V gene is TRBV30, the J gene TRBJ2-1, with D uncertain. Germline values: CDR1 GTSNPN, CDR2 SVGIG (reference sequence). The length of the CDR3 is 13 residues. V dropped 0 bases and J dropped 6 bases, with 9 bases sitting between them. CDR3 in DNA: TGTGCCTGGAGTGTAGCTAGTTTCAATGAGCAGTTCTTC. Its protein product is CAWSVASFNEQFF.

This chain links TRBV3-1 (or the pseudogene TRBV3-2) with TRBJ1-4; 7 bases agree with TRBD1. This CDR3 contains 16 residues. Germline CDR1 reads LGHDT; CDR2 reads YNNKEL (reference sequence). V dropped 2 bases and J dropped 5; count of bases not matched to a gene: 8. The chain's CDR3 is CASSQRQGAMNEKLFF. The CDR3 DNA reads TGTGCCAGCAGCCAACGACAGGGAGCAATGAATGAAAAACTGTTTTTT.

This clone was recorded once. The chain couples TRBV18 to TRBJ2-5; 11 bases map to TRBD2. The CDR3 extends over 17 amino acids. Germline CDR1 is KGHSH and CDR2 is LQKENI. V shed 0 bases, J shed 4 bases, and the junction held 7 bases outside the gene matches. The CDR3 reads CASSPPNLAGGGETQYF. The CDR3 nucleotides read TGTGCCAGCTCACCACCAAATCTAGCGGGAGGAGGAGAGACCCAGTACTTC.

The chain employs TRBV19 and TRBJ2-6; the D is unclear. The V and J ends lost 3 bases and 0 bases respectively, with 6 bases between them. CDR1 and CDR2 (germline): LNHDA, SQIVND (reference sequence). This CDR3 comprises 15 residues. CDR3 loop: CASSILSSGANVLTF. The CDR3 DNA reads as TGTGCCAGTAGTATCCTTTCCTCTGGGGCCAACGTCCTGACTTTC.

This clone was seen only a few times. The chain is built from TRBV6-5 and TRBJ2-7; maybe TRBD1 (6 bases). This CDR3 comprises 12 residues. Germline V gene data show CDR1 as MNHEY and CDR2 as SVGAGI. V gave up 9 bases and J gave up 2 bases, with 11 bases separating them. The CDR3 reads CASPQGPYEQYF. The DNA of the CDR3 is TGTGCCAGTCCTCAGGGGCCCTACGAGCAGTACTTC.

This clone was observed a few times. The chain uses TRBV30 and TRBJ1-2; possible D gene TRBD1, 6 bases. CDR1 GTSNPN and CDR2 SVGIG come from the germline V gene (reference sequence). The V end was cut by 4 bases, the J end by 4 bases, with 13 bases between. CDR3 length: 13 residues. The CDR3, as DNA: TGTGCCTGGAACAGGGACCGACCCTATGGCTACACCTTC. It yields the protein CAWNRDRPYGYTF.